These T cell receptor beta chains were read from a single sample in a study of PD-L1 blockade in urothelial cancer. Libraries were prepared by immunoSEQ multiplex PCR; TCRdb keeps only in-frame clonotypes and omits some of them. The sample carries about 38,000 clones, over 80% recorded once. Sequenced material: PBMCs, taken around atezolizumab (anti-PD-L1) treatment. These receptors were obtained from an elderly man with urothelial cancer. Each CDR3 is given without its conserved first and last residue.

>TRBV10-3
AIRQGLGTGELF
>TRBV7-2
ASSLVPVNYGYT
>TRBV23-1
AVSLLRRAYEQY
>TRBV10-3
AIGLLAGDGELF
>TRBV12-5
ASGLVVPSTGELF
>TRBV14
ASSPPGLGYNEQF
>TRBV5-1
ASSIGQGAGEQY
>TRBV28
ASSLMGVRGSRETQY
>TRBV5-1
ASSFTGTGARSEQF
>TRBV28
ASSAGDQETQY
>TRBV19
ASSIGLAPLTYEQY
>TRBV7-6
ASSFARGTGELF
>TRBV14
ASSQDPVALVGYT
>TRBV7-6
ASSSGPTGLDYT
>TRBV30
AWVPGDRGSYEQY
>TRBV30
AWSGDRSTEAF
>TRBV11-3
ASSGQGYNEQF
>TRBV2
ASSDIQGVDGYT
>TRBV11-2
ASSLRGFSTGELF
>TRBV7-2
ASSLRWGLAGGLNEQF
>TRBV19
ASSPQTGYGEAF
>TRBV28
ASHRASRTYEQY
>TRBV5-1
ASSLWFGSNTEAF
>TRBV5-6
ASSLGGSGSETQY
>TRBV28
ASRIRGTQY
>TRBV7-9
ASSLAGQGPSMNTEAF
>TRBV7-2
ASSLGLAGAGRETQY
>TRBV13
ASSLYGGPDSYGYT
>TRBV5-1
ASSPLAGTDTQY
>TRBV9
ASSVRRVENTGELF
>TRBV11-2
ASSPTWTSAETQY
>TRBV6-1
ASSELGTSETQY
>TRBV30
AWSVGSGSMTGELF
>TRBV5-1
ASSPLAGSSYEQY
>TRBV30
AWSLLGGEQY
>TRBV5-1
ASSVGTSRSYEQY
>TRBV21-1
ASSSTSGQSYEQY
>TRBV5-8
ASSLVRGARQETQY
>TRBV19
ASIDRGDTGELF
>TRBV27
ASSLSYWSYEQY
>TRBV7-2
ASSSQGAWVYGYT
>TRBV18
ASSPYGSPTDTQY
>TRBV7-6
ASSLGDSNTEAF
>TRBV4-2
ASSQEGRGQETQY
>TRBV5-4
ASSLEPVQETQY
>TRBV11-1
ASSLVLYSGRGYNEQF
>TRBV30
AWGARRINTEAF
>TRBV5-8
ASRLAGGPRETQY
>TRBV30
AWSGGGRAGINEQF
>TRBV7-9
ASSPGVNRGGNEQF
>TRBV11-2
ASSASGQPWEAQH
>TRBV30
AWTGYSGELF
>TRBV5-1
ASSLGQEADEQY